The source of this TCR beta chain is a study of graft-versus-host responses after intestinal transplantation. For the study at large: Grafts were multivisceral, liver-intestinal, or isolated intestinal. Each recipient received anti-thymocyte globulin induction, then tacrolimus and steroids for around three years.

With respect to this clone: Its target is not known.

Overall study findings and caveats: Detection of GvH clones occurred in recipient marrow, and some had their first appearance in ileum or blood. There was an association between peak levels of circulating GvH clones and early post-transplant HvG declines.

Data came from immunoSEQ multiplex PCR; TCRdb stores just in-frame clones and leaves some out. The sample holds around 18,000 clones, 80% to 95% seen once. The receptor's source is a human patient who received an intestinal transplant, so some T cells may come from the graft donor. The sample consisted of PBMCs, taken more than 350 days after transplant.

The CDR3 bases are TGTGCCAGCAGTGGGGGACTTAAAAACATTCAGTACTTC. Its translation: CASSGGLKNIQYF. The V call is TRBV2, the J call TRBJ2-4, with a tentative D call TRBD2 (6 bases). The length of the CDR3 is 13 residues. V was shortened by 4 bases and J by 4 bases, with 8 bases between the two germline ends. Germline values: CDR1 SNHLY, CDR2 FYNNEI.